This T cell receptor beta chain appears in the sequencing data of a study of cytomegalovirus exposure and HLA in healthy donors. General study findings and limits: The study designated about 180 TCR beta chains cytomegalovirus-associated. Later analysis suggested most CMV-associated TCR beta chains were HLA-restricted.

Trimming at V came to 7 bases and at J to 0 bases, leaving 7 bases not matched to a gene. There are 14 residues in the CDR3. CDR1 is GTSNPN and CDR2 is SVGIG in the germline V gene (reference sequence). This clone was seen a handful of times. No antigen is known for it. 13 Jbeta primers and 60 Vbeta primers were used for the PCR. Assay: immunoSEQ multiplex PCR; the TCRdb copy retains only in-frame clones and omits some. The data hold about 98,000 clones, with around 80% observed a single time. The sequence came from a man aged 40-49 years in good health and CMV-seronegative. Sequenced input: PBMCs. V gene TRBV30 combines with J gene TRBJ2-3, with 7 bases aligning to TRBD1. In DNA form, the CDR3 reads TGTGCCTTCGGACAGGCTTCTAGCACAGATACGCAGTATTTT. This sequence encodes CAFGQASSTDTQYF.